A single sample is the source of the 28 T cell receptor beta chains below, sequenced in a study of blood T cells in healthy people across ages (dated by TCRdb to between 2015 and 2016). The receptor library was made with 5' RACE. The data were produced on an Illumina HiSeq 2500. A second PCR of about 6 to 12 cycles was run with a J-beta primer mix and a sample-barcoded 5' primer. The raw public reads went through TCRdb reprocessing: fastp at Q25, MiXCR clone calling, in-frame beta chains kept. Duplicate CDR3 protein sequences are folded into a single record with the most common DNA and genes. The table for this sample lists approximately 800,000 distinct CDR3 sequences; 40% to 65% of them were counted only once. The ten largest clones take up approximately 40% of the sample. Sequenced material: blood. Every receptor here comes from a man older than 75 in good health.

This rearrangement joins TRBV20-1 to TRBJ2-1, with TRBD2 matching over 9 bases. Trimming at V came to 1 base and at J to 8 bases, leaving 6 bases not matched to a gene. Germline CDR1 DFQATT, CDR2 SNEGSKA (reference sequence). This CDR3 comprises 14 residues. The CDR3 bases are TGCAGTGCTAGAGTTGGCGGGAGGGCCGATGAGCAGTTCTTC. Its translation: CSARVGGRADEQFF.

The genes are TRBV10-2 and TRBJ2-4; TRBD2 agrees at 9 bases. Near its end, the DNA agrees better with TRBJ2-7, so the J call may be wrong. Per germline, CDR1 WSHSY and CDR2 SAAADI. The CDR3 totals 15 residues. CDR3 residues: CASSGLARSLDEQYF. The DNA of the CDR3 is TGCGCCAGCAGCGGACTAGCGAGGAGCCTAGACGAGCAGTACTTC.

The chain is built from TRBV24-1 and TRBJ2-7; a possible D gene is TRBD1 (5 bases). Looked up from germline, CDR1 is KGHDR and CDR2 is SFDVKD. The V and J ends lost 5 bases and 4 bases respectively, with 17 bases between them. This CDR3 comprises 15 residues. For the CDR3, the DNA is TGTGCCACCAGTGGGGTGGGGCAGGAAGGGTACGAGCAGTACTTC. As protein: CATSGVGQEGYEQYF.

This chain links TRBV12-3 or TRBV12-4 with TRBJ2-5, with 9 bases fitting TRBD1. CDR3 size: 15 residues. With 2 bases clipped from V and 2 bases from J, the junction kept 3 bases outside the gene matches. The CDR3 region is CASSLLGTGQETQYF. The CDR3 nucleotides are TGTGCCAGCAGTTTACTGGGGACAGGGCAAGAGACCCAGTACTTC.

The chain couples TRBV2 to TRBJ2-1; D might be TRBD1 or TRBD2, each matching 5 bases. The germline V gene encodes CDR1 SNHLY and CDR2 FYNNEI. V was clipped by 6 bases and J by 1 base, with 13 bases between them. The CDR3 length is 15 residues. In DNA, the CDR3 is TGTGCCAGCAGGACCGGGACCCTATCCTACAATGAGCAGTTCTTC. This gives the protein CASRTGTLSYNEQFF.

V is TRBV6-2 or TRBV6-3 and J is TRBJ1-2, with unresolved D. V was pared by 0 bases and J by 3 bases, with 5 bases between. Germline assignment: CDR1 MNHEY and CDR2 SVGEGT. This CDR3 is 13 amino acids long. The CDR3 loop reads CASSYSPYYGYTF. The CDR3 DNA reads TGTGCCAGCAGTTACTCCCCTTACTATGGCTACACCTTC.

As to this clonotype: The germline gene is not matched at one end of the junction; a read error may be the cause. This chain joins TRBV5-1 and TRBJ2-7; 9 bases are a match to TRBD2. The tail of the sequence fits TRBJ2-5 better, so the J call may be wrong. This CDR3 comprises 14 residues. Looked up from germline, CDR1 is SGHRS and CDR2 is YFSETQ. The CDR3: CTSRLAGSEETQYF. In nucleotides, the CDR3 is TGCACCAGCAGGCTAGCGGGAAGTGAGGAGACCCAGTACTTC.

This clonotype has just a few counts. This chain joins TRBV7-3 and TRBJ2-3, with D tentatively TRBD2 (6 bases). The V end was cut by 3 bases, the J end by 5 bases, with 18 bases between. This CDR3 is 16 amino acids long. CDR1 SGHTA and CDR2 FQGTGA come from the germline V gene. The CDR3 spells CASSLGPGVGGDTQYF. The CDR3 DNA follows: TGTGCCAGCAGCTTGGGTCCGGGAGTGGGGGGAGATACGCAGTATTTT.

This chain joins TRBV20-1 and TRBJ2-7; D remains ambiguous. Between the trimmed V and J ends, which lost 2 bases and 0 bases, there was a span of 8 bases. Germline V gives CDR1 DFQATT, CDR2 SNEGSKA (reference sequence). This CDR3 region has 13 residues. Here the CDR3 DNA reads TGCAGTGCTAGAACCAGACCCTCCTACGAGCAGTACTTC. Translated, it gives CSARTRPSYEQYF.

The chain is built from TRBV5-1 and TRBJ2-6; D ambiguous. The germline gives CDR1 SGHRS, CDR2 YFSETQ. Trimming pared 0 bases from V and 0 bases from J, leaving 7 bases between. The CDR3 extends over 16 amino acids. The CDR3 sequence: CASSLVGSSGANVLTF. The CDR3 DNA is TGCGCCAGCAGCTTGGTGGGCTCCTCTGGGGCCAACGTCCTGACTTTC.

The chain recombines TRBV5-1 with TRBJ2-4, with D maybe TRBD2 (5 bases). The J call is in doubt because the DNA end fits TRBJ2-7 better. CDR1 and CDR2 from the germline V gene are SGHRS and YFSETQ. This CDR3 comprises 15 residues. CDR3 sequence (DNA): TGCGCCAGCAGCTTATCCGGGAAGGCCACCTACGAGCAGTACTTC. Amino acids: CASSLSGKATYEQYF.

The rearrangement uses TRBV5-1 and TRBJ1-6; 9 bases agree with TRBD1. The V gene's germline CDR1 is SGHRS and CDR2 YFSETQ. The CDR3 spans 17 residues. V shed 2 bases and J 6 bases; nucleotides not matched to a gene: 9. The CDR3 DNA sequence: TGCGCCAGCAGCTTAATGCCCGGACAGGGGAGTAATTCACCCCTCCACTTT. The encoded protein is CASSLMPGQGSNSPLHF.

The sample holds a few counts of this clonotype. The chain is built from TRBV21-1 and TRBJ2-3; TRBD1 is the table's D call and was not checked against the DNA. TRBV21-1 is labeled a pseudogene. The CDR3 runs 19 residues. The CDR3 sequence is CASSIRTPRAGRGNRYAYF. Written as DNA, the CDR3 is TGTGCCAGCAGCATCCGAACCCCACGTGCCGGGAGAGGGAACAGATACGCGTATTTT.

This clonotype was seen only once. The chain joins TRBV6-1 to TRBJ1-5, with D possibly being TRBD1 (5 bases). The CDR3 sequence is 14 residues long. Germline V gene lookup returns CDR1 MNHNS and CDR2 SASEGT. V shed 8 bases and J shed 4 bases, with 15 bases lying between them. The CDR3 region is CASRKGAPNQPQHF. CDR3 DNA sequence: TGTGCCAGCCGGAAAGGGGCACCGAATCAGCCCCAGCATTTT.

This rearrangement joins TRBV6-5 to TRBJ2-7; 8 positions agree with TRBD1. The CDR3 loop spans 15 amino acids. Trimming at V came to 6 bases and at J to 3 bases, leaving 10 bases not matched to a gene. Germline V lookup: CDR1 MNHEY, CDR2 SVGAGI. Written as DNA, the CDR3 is TGTGCCAGCAGAGACACCGGGACAGGTGGCTACGAGCAGTACTTC. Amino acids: CASRDTGTGGYEQYF.

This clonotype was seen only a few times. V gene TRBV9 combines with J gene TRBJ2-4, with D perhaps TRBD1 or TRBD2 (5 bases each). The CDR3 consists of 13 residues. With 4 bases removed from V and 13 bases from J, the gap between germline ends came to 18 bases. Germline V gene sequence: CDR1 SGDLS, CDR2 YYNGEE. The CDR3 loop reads CASSSRGLGEQYF. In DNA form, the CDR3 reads TGTGCCAGCAGCTCCCGCGGGCTGGGGGAGCAGTACTTC. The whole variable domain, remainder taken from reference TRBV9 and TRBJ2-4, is DSGVTQTPKHLITATGQRVTLRCSPRSGDLSVYWYQQSLDQGLQFLIQYYNGEERAKGNILERFSAQQFPDLHSELNLSSLELGDSALYFCASSSRGLGEQYFGAGTRLSVL.

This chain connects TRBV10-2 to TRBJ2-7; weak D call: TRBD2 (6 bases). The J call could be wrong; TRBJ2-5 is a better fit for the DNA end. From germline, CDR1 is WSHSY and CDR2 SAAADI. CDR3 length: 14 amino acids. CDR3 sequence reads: CAIAKTREQETQYF. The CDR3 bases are TGCGCCATCGCCAAGACGCGGGAACAAGAGACCCAGTACTTC.

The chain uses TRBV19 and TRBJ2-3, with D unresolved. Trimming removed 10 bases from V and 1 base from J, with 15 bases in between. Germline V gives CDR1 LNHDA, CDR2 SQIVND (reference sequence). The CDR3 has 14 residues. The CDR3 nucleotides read TGTGCCACCCGCTTCACGGGCGGCACAGATACGCAGTATTTT. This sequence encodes CATRFTGGTDTQYF.

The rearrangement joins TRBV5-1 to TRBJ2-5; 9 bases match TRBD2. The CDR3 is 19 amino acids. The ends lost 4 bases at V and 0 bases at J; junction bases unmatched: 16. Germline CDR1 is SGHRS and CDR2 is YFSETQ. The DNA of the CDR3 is TGCGCCAGCAGCCTTGGGCTTGGGCTAGCGGGACAGTACCAAGAGACCCAGTACTTC. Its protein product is CASSLGLGLAGQYQETQYF.

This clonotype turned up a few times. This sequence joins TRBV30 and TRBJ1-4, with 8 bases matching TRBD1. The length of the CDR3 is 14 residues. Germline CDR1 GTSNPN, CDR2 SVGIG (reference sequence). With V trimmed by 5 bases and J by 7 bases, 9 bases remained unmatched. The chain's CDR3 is CAWHSRGRFEKLFF. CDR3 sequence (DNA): TGTGCCTGGCATTCCAGGGGGCGGTTTGAAAAACTGTTTTTT.

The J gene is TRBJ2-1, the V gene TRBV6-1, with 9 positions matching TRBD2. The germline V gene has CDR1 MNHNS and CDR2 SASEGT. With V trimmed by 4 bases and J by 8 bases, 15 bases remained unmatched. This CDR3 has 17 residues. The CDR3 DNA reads TGTGCCAGCAGTGCTCGCCGGGGAGCGGGAGGTGGGCATGAGCAGTTCTTC. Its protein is CASSARRGAGGGHEQFF.

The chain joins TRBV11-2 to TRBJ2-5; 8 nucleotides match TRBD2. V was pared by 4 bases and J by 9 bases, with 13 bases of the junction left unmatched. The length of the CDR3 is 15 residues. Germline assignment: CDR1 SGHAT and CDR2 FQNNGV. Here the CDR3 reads CASSSRGGIRSAQYF. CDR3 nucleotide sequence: TGTGCCAGCAGCTCCCGCGGGGGGATTCGGTCGGCCCAGTACTTC.

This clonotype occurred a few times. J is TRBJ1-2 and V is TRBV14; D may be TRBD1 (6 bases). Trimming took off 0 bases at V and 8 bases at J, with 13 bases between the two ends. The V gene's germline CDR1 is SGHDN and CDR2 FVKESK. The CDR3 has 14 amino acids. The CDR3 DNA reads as TGTGCCAGCAGCCAAGAGAGGACAGTTGGAGGCTACACCTTC. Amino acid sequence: CASSQERTVGGYTF. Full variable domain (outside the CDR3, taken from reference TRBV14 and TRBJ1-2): EAGVTQFPSHSVIEKGQTVTLRCDPISGHDNLYWYRRVMGKEIKFLLHFVKESKQDESGMPNNRFLAERTGGTYSTLKVQPAELEDSGVYFCASSQERTVGGYTFGSGTRLTVV.

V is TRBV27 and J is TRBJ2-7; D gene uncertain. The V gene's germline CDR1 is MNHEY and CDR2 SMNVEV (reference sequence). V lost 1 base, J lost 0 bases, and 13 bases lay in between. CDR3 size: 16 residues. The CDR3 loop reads CASSLLSRRNSYEQYF. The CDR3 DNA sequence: TGTGCCAGCAGTTTATTGTCGCGGAGAAACTCCTACGAGCAGTACTTC.

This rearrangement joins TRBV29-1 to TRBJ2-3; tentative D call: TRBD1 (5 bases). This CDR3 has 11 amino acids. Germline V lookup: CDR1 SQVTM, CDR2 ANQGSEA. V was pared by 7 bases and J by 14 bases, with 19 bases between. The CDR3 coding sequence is TGCAGCGCCGACAGCAACGGATACGCGTATTTT. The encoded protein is CSADSNGYAYF.

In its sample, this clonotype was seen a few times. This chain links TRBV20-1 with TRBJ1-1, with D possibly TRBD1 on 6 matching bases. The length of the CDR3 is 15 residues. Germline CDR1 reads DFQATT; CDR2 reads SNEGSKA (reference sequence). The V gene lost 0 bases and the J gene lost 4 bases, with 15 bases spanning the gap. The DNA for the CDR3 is TGCAGTGCTAGAGATACAGGGCGGTCGCGCACTGAAGCTTTCTTT. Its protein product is CSARDTGRSRTEAFF.

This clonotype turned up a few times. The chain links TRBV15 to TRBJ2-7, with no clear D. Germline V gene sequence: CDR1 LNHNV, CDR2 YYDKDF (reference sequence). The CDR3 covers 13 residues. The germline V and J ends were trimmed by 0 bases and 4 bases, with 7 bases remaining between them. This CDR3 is CATSRDMGYEQYF. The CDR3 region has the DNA TGTGCCACCAGCAGAGATATGGGGTACGAGCAGTACTTC.

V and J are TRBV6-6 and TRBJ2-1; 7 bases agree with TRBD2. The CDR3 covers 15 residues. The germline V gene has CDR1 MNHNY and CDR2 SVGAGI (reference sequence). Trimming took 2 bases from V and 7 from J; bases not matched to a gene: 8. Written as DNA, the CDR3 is TGTGCCAGCAGTTACCCCTACCCGGGGGGAAATGAGCAGTTCTTC. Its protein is CASSYPYPGGNEQFF.